The 29 T cell receptor beta chains below all came from one sample that was sequenced in a study of identical twins. TCRdb reprocessed the 5' RACE reads via MiXCR and lists one record per CDR3 protein. The sample includes approximately 700,000 distinct CDR3 sequences, roughly 18% of them seen just once. The same data also contributed to another study, on T cells expressing NK-cell markers.

Sequencing was carried out using PBMCs. These receptor sequences come from a woman aged 18-35 years in good health.

The chain has TRBV9 and TRBJ2-5; D unclear. V lost 3 bases and J 2 bases, leaving 11 bases between the germline ends. The CDR3 runs 14 residues. Germline CDR1 reads SGDLS; CDR2 reads YYNGEE. CDR3 nucleotides: TGTGCCAGCAGCGCCTCGGTGGGTCAAGAGACCCAGTACTTC. Amino acids: CASSASVGQETQYF.

The gene calls are TRBV6-1 and TRBJ2-1, with 9 nucleotides matching TRBD2. This CDR3 spans 13 amino acids. The germline V gene encodes CDR1 MNHNS and CDR2 SASEGT. The V segment lost 8 bases and the J segment 9 bases; nucleotides outside the gene matches: 8. CDR3 in DNA: TGTGCCAGCGGGGTAGCGGGAGTGCGTGAGCAGTTCTTC. Its translation is CASGVAGVREQFF.

The chain couples TRBV20-1 to TRBJ2-1; weak D call: TRBD2 (6 bases). V was shortened by 3 bases and J by 12 bases, with 21 bases between the two germline ends. The CDR3 is made up of 14 amino acids. Germline CDR1 DFQATT, CDR2 SNEGSKA (reference sequence). The CDR3 sequence is CSASGTLSQSGQFF. The CDR3 DNA is TGCAGTGCTAGCGGGACTCTTTCACAGTCGGGGCAGTTCTTC.

This clonotype was observed a handful of times. The chain is built from TRBV5-1 and TRBJ2-7; maybe TRBD1 (6 bases). The CDR3 covers 14 residues. Germline assignment: CDR1 SGHRS and CDR2 YFSETQ. V was trimmed by 3 bases and J by 5 bases, leaving 15 bases between them. The CDR3, as DNA: TGCGCCAGCAGCTCGCTCGGCAGGGACAACGAGCAGTACTTC. Its protein is CASSSLGRDNEQYF.

This clonotype was seen only a few times. The chain couples TRBV11-2 to TRBJ2-2, with D maybe TRBD1 (5 bases). Germline V gene sequence: CDR1 SGHAT, CDR2 FQNNGV. V was clipped by 2 bases and J by 3 bases, with 10 bases between them. The length of the CDR3 is 15 residues. The DNA for the CDR3 is TGTGCCAGCAGCTTATTACAGGTGGACACCGGGGAGCTGTTTTTT. Its translation is CASSLLQVDTGELFF.

V and J are TRBV2 and TRBJ2-5; weak D call: TRBD1 (6 bases). Germline lookup yields CDR1 SNHLY and CDR2 FYNNEI. V lost 6 bases to trimming and J lost 4 bases, with 15 bases between them. The CDR3 has 14 residues. The CDR3 bases are TGTGCCAGCAGACACTCGGAAGGGGGAGAGACCCAGTACTTC. Its protein is CASRHSEGGETQYF.

V usage is TRBV13 and J usage is TRBJ2-2; possible D gene TRBD2, 6 bases. The ends were cut back, 5 bases at V and 1 base at J, with 14 bases in the middle. CDR1 is PRHDT and CDR2 is FYEKMQ in the germline V gene (reference sequence). This CDR3 spans 16 amino acids. This CDR3 reads CASSPSGEENTGELFF. CDR3 nucleotides: TGTGCCAGCAGCCCCTCGGGGGAGGAGAACACCGGGGAGCTGTTTTTT.

This clonotype was found a few times. Just one base apart from a much larger clone, this may be a read error. The gene calls are TRBV12-3 or TRBV12-4 and TRBJ1-2; D gene uncertain. Trimming pared 5 bases from V and 0 bases from J, leaving 13 bases between. The CDR3 covers 15 residues. CDR3 nucleotide sequence: TGTGCCAGCAGTCCGACCCGCAGGACTAACTATGGCTACACCTTC. It translates to CASSPTRRTNYGYTF.

The DNA of the CDR3 is TGTGCCAGCAGGCCAGGGACGGCTTACTCTGGGGCCAACGTCCTGACTTTC. It translates to CASRPGTAYSGANVLTF. This chain uses TRBV27 with TRBJ2-6; TRBD1 or TRBD2 may be the D gene (5 bases each). V was pared by 6 bases and J by 0 bases, with 15 bases between. Germline CDR1 MNHEY, CDR2 SMNVEV (reference sequence). The CDR3 spans 17 residues. Combining the CDR3 with reference TRBV27 and TRBJ2-6 gives the whole variable domain EAQVTQNPRYLITVTGKKLTVTCSQNMNHEYMSWYRQDPGLGLRQIYYSMNVEVTDKGDVPEGYKVSRKEKRNFPLILESPSPNQTSLYFCASRPGTAYSGANVLTFGAGSRLTVL.

The chain has TRBV7-8 and TRBJ1-2; a weak D match, TRBD1 (5 bases). V lost 3 bases and J lost 4, with 12 bases in between. Germline lookup yields CDR1 SGHVS and CDR2 FQNEAQ. This CDR3 is built from 14 residues. In DNA form, the CDR3 reads TGTGCCAGCAGCTTTAGGGGCAGATCCTATGGCTACACCTTC. Its protein product is CASSFRGRSYGYTF.

The chain links TRBV19 to TRBJ1-1, with D maybe TRBD1 (5 bases). CDR3 length: 17 residues. V lost 1 base, J lost 1 base, and 16 bases lay in between. CDR1 and CDR2 (germline): LNHDA, SQIVND (reference sequence). The CDR3 sequence is CASSIVYKGHPNTEAFF. The CDR3 DNA reads TGTGCCAGTAGTATAGTTTATAAAGGACACCCGAACACTGAAGCTTTCTTT.

Concerning this clonotype: A read error may produce the germline difference seen at one junction end. The chain uses TRBV12-3 or TRBV12-4 and TRBJ2-2; TRBD2 aligns across 14 bases. The CDR3 runs to 19 residues. The CDR3 coding sequence is TGTGCCATCAGTTTAGTCGGGACTAGCGGGAGTTGGGGTACCGGGGAGCTGTTTTTT. It codes for CAISLVGTSGSWGTGELFF.

This clonotype was seen a handful of times. The chain recombines TRBV12-3 or TRBV12-4 with TRBJ2-7; a weak D match, TRBD1 (5 bases). The CDR3 spans 15 residues. The V and J ends lost 6 bases and 0 bases respectively, with 15 bases between them. The chain's CDR3 is CASSKDRRSSYEQYF. The CDR3 DNA reads as TGTGCCAGCAGCAAAGACAGACGTAGCTCCTACGAGCAGTACTTC.

The J gene is TRBJ1-2, the V gene TRBV12-3 or TRBV12-4, with 8 bases that match TRBD1. The CDR3 is 14 amino acids. V lost 7 bases and J lost 4; bases outside the gene matches: 8. The CDR3 spells CASTEGGQVYGYTF. As DNA, the CDR3 is TGTGCCAGCACCGAGGGGGGACAGGTCTATGGCTACACCTTC.

This rearrangement joins TRBV2 to TRBJ2-1; D gene ambiguous. Germline-derived CDR1 and CDR2 are SNHLY and FYNNEI. The CDR3 contains 13 residues. Trimming stripped 7 bases from V and 5 bases from J, with 12 bases between. The CDR3 nucleotides read TGTGCCAGCACACTGGACCCAGACAATGAGCAGTTCTTC. The encoded protein is CASTLDPDNEQFF.

The chain has TRBV20-1 and TRBJ2-1; the D gene is possibly TRBD2 (5 bases). CDR3 size: 14 residues. The ends were cut back, 6 bases at V and 5 bases at J, with 17 bases in the middle. Germline V gene data show CDR1 as DFQATT and CDR2 as SNEGSKA (reference sequence). CDR3 in amino acids: CSAPDYRTDNEQFF. The CDR3 DNA is TGCAGTGCCCCCGACTACCGCACAGACAATGAGCAGTTCTTC.

This sequence joins TRBV24-1 and TRBJ2-1, with 9 bases that match TRBD2. Unmatched junction bases numbered 4, after V lost 5 bases and J lost 9 bases. The CDR3 totals 13 residues. Germline lookup yields CDR1 KGHDR and CDR2 SFDVKD. CDR3: CATSGAGGGEQFF. CDR3 in DNA: TGTGCCACCAGTGGTGCGGGAGGGGGTGAGCAGTTCTTC.

The V and J genes are TRBV29-1 and TRBJ2-2; 8 bases match TRBD1. The germline V gene has CDR1 SQVTM and CDR2 ANQGSEA. Germline trimming cut 7 bases from V and 3 bases from J; bases unmatched to any gene: 7. This CDR3 region has 14 residues. CDR3 amino acids: CSARTGWDTGELFF. The DNA of the CDR3 is TGCAGCGCCAGGACAGGGTGGGACACCGGGGAGCTGTTTTTT.

A few counts support this clonotype. The chain employs TRBV5-1 and TRBJ2-2, with D possibly matching TRBD1 (6 bases). There are 15 residues in the CDR3. V lost 3 bases and J 0 bases, leaving 9 bases between the germline ends. Germline V lookup: CDR1 SGHRS, CDR2 YFSETQ. Here the CDR3 reads CASSWTAPNTGELFF. The CDR3 nucleotides read TGCGCCAGCAGCTGGACAGCTCCGAACACCGGGGAGCTGTTTTTT.

This clonotype was observed once. The chain combines TRBV7-8 with TRBJ2-7, with 7 bases lining up with TRBD1. V lost 4 bases to trimming and J lost 2 bases; unmatched junction nucleotides: 14. CDR3 length equals 17 residues. Germline V gene lookup returns CDR1 SGHVS and CDR2 FQNEAQ. CDR3 in DNA: TGTGCCAGCAGCTCCCCCTCGGACAGGTCAAAAGCCTACGAGCAGTACTTC. Encoded protein: CASSSPSDRSKAYEQYF. The whole variable domain, filled in from reference TRBV7-8 and TRBJ2-7, reads GAGVSQSPRYKVAKRGQDVALRCDPISGHVSLFWYQQALGQGPEFLTYFQNEAQLDKSGLPSDRFFAERPEGSVSTLKIQRTQQEDSAVYLCASSSPSDRSKAYEQYFGPGTRLTVT.

This clonotype was counted only a few times. V and J are TRBV12-3 or TRBV12-4 and TRBJ2-1; 10 bases line up with TRBD2. V dropped 5 bases and J dropped 7; count of bases not matched to a gene: 5. The CDR3 runs 14 residues. The CDR3 DNA is TGTGCCAGCAGTCAGGCTAGCGGGAGTAATGAGCAGTTCTTC. This sequence encodes CASSQASGSNEQFF.

This clonotype has ten or more counts. The V gene is TRBV20-1, the J gene TRBJ2-3, with D possibly called TRBD1 or TRBD2 (5 bases each). Deletions cut 6 bases from V and 2 bases from J, with 21 bases between. CDR3 size: 16 residues. Germline-derived CDR1 and CDR2 are DFQATT and SNEGSKA (reference sequence). The CDR3, as DNA: TGCAGTGCCCGTCACAGGCCGCTAGCAGACACAGATACGCAGTATTTT. Translating gives CSARHRPLADTDTQYF.

This clonotype was picked up a small number of times. V gene TRBV5-1 combines with J gene TRBJ2-7, with TRBD1 matching over 9 bases. The CDR3 loop spans 14 amino acids. Unmatched junction bases numbered 7, after V lost 4 bases and J lost 5 bases. Germline lookup yields CDR1 SGHRS and CDR2 YFSETQ. The DNA for the CDR3 is TGCGCCAGCAGCCCGGGACAGGGTTACCACGAGCAGTACTTC. Translation: CASSPGQGYHEQYF.

This clonotype was observed a few times. V gene TRBV6-1 combines with J gene TRBJ2-7, with 15 bases matching TRBD2. The CDR3 runs 15 residues. CDR1 is MNHNS, CDR2 SASEGT, per germline. V lost 6 bases, J lost 3 bases, and 3 bases stayed unmatched. As DNA, the CDR3 is TGTGCCAGCAGAGGACTAGCGGGAGGGTTCTACGAGCAGTACTTC. Translation gives CASRGLAGGFYEQYF.

This clonotype was observed a few times. The chain has TRBV6-1 and TRBJ2-7, with 8 bases identical to TRBD1. CDR3 length: 17 amino acids. CDR1 MNHNS and CDR2 SASEGT come from the germline V gene. Losses at the gene ends were 7 bases for V and 5 bases for J; bases not matched to a gene: 19. The CDR3 region is CASTAISLRTGSHEQYF. The CDR3 bases are TGTGCCAGCACCGCTATCTCTCTCCGGACAGGGAGCCACGAGCAGTACTTC.

The rearrangement uses TRBV5-1 and TRBJ2-1; weak D call: TRBD1 (6 bases). Per germline, CDR1 SGHRS and CDR2 YFSETQ. V was pared by 5 bases and J by 5 bases, with 11 bases between. CDR3 size: 13 residues. The CDR3 bases are TGCGCCAGCAGGGCAGGGGAGCACAATGAGCAGTTCTTC. Protein product: CASRAGEHNEQFF.

The rearrangement joins TRBV12-3 or TRBV12-4 to TRBJ2-5; 11 nucleotides match TRBD2. This CDR3 is 15 amino acids long. V was clipped by 7 bases and J by 7 bases; unmatched bases: 11. The CDR3 DNA reads TGTGCCAGCACCGCCGGGACTAGCGGAAAGGGGACCCAGTACTTC. Translation: CASTAGTSGKGTQYF.

The sample holds a few counts of this clonotype. The rearrangement uses TRBV20-1 and TRBJ2-2, with 7 bases aligning to TRBD1. The CDR3 is 15 amino acids. The V and J ends lost 2 bases and 4 bases, in that order; junction bases with no gene match: 7. Germline V gives CDR1 DFQATT, CDR2 SNEGSKA (reference sequence). CDR3 region: CSARRGTVGTGELFF. CDR3 DNA: TGCAGTGCTAGAAGGGGGACAGTGGGCACCGGGGAGCTGTTTTTT.

This clonotype appeared a few times. The rearrangement uses TRBV14 and TRBJ2-5, with 11 nucleotides matching TRBD2. Germline V gene lookup returns CDR1 SGHDN and CDR2 FVKESK. V trimming: 3 bases; J trimming: 3 bases; junction bases outside the gene matches: 3. The CDR3 sequence is 15 residues long. The CDR3 here is CASSQLGLAEETQYF. The CDR3 nucleotides read TGTGCCAGCAGCCAGCTGGGACTAGCGGAAGAGACCCAGTACTTC.